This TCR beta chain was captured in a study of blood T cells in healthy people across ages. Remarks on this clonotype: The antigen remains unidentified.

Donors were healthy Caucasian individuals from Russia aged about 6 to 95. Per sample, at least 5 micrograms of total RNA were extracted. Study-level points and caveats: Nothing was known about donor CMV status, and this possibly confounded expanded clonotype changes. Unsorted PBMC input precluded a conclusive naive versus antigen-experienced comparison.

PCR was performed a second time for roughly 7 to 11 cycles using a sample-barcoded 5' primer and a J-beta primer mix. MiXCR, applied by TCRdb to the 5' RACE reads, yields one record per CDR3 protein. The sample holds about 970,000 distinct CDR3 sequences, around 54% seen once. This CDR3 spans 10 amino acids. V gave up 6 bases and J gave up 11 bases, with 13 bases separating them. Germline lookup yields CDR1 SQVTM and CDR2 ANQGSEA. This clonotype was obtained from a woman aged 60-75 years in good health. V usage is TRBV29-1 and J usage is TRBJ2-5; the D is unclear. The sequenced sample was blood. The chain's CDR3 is CSVLRVEQYF. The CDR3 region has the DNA TGCAGCGTCCTTAGGGTTGAGCAGTACTTC.